Presented here are 29 T cell receptor beta chains from one specimen sequenced in a study of blood T cell repertoires in COVID-19. Sequencing used immunoSEQ multiplex PCR; TCRdb keeps in-frame clones, though not all of them. Of about 130,000 clones listed, approximately 84% were seen once; the top ten hold roughly 13%. The sample comprised peripheral blood. Receptors were obtained from a human donor in a cohort sampled during active COVID-19.

The J gene is TRBJ2-3, the V gene TRBV7-9, with TRBD2 as a possible D gene (5 bases). The germline CDR1 and CDR2 sequences are SEHNR and FQNEAQ (reference sequence). The CDR3 sequence is 15 residues long. V was cut by 4 bases and J by 6 bases, with 17 bases left in between. The CDR3 DNA is TGTGCCAGCAGCTCCAAGGCGGGCGCTCGGGATACGCAGTATTTT. Amino acid sequence: CASSSKAGARDTQYF.

The genes are TRBV7-3 and TRBJ2-2; possible D gene TRBD2, 5 bases. CDR3 size: 14 residues. Trimming pared 2 bases from V and 6 bases from J, leaving 10 bases between. Per germline, CDR1 SGHTA and CDR2 FQGTGA. The DNA for the CDR3 is TGTGCCAGCAGCTTAGGGGAGACGGCCGGGGAGCTGTTTTTT. It is translated as CASSLGETAGELFF.

The chain carries TRBV19 and TRBJ2-7; TRBD2 matches 9 bases. Germline V CDR1 and CDR2: LNHDA, SQIVND (reference sequence). The CDR3 spans 14 residues. V trimming: 8 bases; J trimming: 6 bases; junction bases outside the gene matches: 11. CDR3 coding DNA: TGTGCCAGTGTGTCTAGCGGGGCCTTCGCCGAGCAGTACTTC. Amino acid sequence: CASVSSGAFAEQYF.

The chain links TRBV11-2 to TRBJ2-7; TRBD1 matches 11 bases. Trimming removed 5 bases from V and 0 bases from J; junction bases left unmatched: 6. Germline loops: CDR1 SGHAT, CDR2 FQNNGV. The CDR3 covers 16 residues. For the CDR3, the DNA is TGTGCCAGCAGCCCCCGGACAGGGGGCCTCTCCTACGAGCAGTACTTC. Protein sequence: CASSPRTGGLSYEQYF.

V is TRBV3-1 (or the pseudogene TRBV3-2) and J is TRBJ2-3; a weak D match, TRBD2 (6 bases). V was clipped by 2 bases and J by 1 base, with 13 bases between them. Germline assignment: CDR1 LGHDT and CDR2 YNNKEL (reference sequence). CDR3 length equals 16 residues. The DNA of the CDR3 is TGTGCCAGCAGCCAATGGGCCGGAGGGGGCACAGATACGCAGTATTTT. It yields the protein CASSQWAGGGTDTQYF.

This chain joins TRBV4-1 and TRBJ1-4; 11 nucleotides line up with TRBD1. The CDR3 is made up of 17 amino acids. V gave up 0 bases and J gave up 7 bases; unmatched junction bases: 7. Germline V gene data show CDR1 as MGHRA and CDR2 as YSYEKL. The CDR3 loop reads CASSQDSRTGGSEKLFF. Written as DNA, the CDR3 is TGCGCCAGCAGCCAAGATAGCAGGACAGGGGGCTCTGAAAAACTGTTTTTT.

V gene TRBV27 combines with J gene TRBJ1-2; D is unclear. This CDR3 contains 15 residues. V was clipped by 10 bases and J by 0 bases, with 18 bases between them. The germline V gene encodes CDR1 MNHEY and CDR2 SMNVEV (reference sequence). Here the CDR3 DNA reads TGTGCCACCCAGTCGGAAATGGGAGCTAACTATGGCTACACCTTC. It specifies CATQSEMGANYGYTF.

The V gene is TRBV9, the J gene TRBJ1-2; D is unclear. The CDR3 contains 15 residues. The ends were cut back, 0 bases at V and 0 bases at J, with 9 bases in the middle. The V gene's germline CDR1 is SGDLS and CDR2 YYNGEE. CDR3 nucleotides: TGTGCCAGCAGCGTAGTGCCGGGAACTAACTATGGCTACACCTTC. This translates into CASSVVPGTNYGYTF.

This chain connects TRBV9 to TRBJ1-1; possible D gene TRBD1, 6 bases. From germline, CDR1 is SGDLS and CDR2 YYNGEE. The V gene lost 4 bases and the J gene lost 0 bases, with 10 bases spanning the gap. The CDR3 sequence is 14 residues long. In DNA, the CDR3 is TGTGCCAGCAGCCCCCGGACAGTGAACACTGAAGCTTTCTTT. The encoded protein is CASSPRTVNTEAFF.

The rearrangement uses TRBV7-3 and TRBJ2-1; TRBD1 is a possible D gene (6 bases). V shed 2 bases and J shed 0 bases, with 8 bases lying between them. Germline V gives CDR1 SGHTA, CDR2 FQGTGA. The CDR3 covers 15 residues. The CDR3 protein is CASSLGQTSYNEQFF. CDR3 DNA sequence: TGTGCCAGCAGCTTAGGACAGACCTCCTACAATGAGCAGTTCTTC.

The J gene is TRBJ1-1, the V gene TRBV7-8; D is unresolved. Germline loops: CDR1 SGHVS, CDR2 FQNEAQ. The V end was cut by 1 base, the J end by 3 bases, with 9 bases between. The CDR3 sequence is 14 residues long. This CDR3 is CASSLGVVDTEAFF. The CDR3, as DNA: TGTGCCAGCAGCTTAGGCGTGGTAGACACTGAAGCTTTCTTT.

The chain links TRBV7-9 to TRBJ1-2; tentatively, D is TRBD1 (6 bases). Germline V gene data show CDR1 as SEHNR and CDR2 as FQNEAQ (reference sequence). V was trimmed by 4 bases and J by 5 bases, leaving 17 bases between them. CDR3 length: 15 amino acids. For the CDR3, the DNA is TGTGCCAGCAGCTCCGGCGGACAGAAGTCGTATGGCTACACCTTC. The encoded protein is CASSSGGQKSYGYTF. The variable domain in full, with the rest retrieved from reference TRBV7-9 and TRBJ1-2, is DTGVSQNPRHKITKRGQNVTFRCDPISEHNRLYWYRQTLGQGPEFLTYFQNEAQLEKSRLLSDRFSAERPKGSFSTLEIQRTEQGDSAMYLCASSSGGQKSYGYTFGSGTRLTVV.

The V call is TRBV4-2, the J call TRBJ2-5; D is undetermined. V lost 3 bases and J 5 bases, leaving 4 bases between the germline ends. CDR1 and CDR2 (germline): LGHNA, YNFKEQ. The CDR3 extends over 11 amino acids. The CDR3 sequence is CASSQRETQYF. DNA for the CDR3: TGTGCCAGCAGCCAGAGGGAGACCCAGTACTTC.

The rearrangement joins TRBV7-6 to TRBJ1-3, with 8 positions matching TRBD1. CDR3 size: 16 residues. Trimming took 5 bases from V and 1 from J; bases not matched to a gene: 7. The germline CDR1 and CDR2 sequences are SGHVS and FNYEAQ. CDR3 coding DNA: TGTGCCAGCAGCGACCGGACAGGGCAATCTGGAAACACCATATATTTT. As protein: CASSDRTGQSGNTIYF.

The chain joins TRBV12-3 or TRBV12-4 to TRBJ1-2; D gene uncertain. The CDR3 has 13 residues. The ends were cut back, 8 bases at V and 2 bases at J, with 12 bases in the middle. CDR3 bases: TGTGCCAGCGCACGGGAGCCGAACTATGGCTACACCTTC. It encodes CASAREPNYGYTF.

V and J are TRBV20-1 and TRBJ1-5, with 10 nucleotides matching TRBD1. Germline V gene data show CDR1 as DFQATT and CDR2 as SNEGSKA (reference sequence). The CDR3 covers 17 residues. V shed 3 bases and J 0 bases; nucleotides not matched to a gene: 8. CDR3 in amino acids: CSASRDRGTYSNQPQHF. CDR3 sequence (DNA): TGCAGTGCTAGTCGGGACAGGGGAACCTATAGCAATCAGCCCCAGCATTTT.

The chain joins TRBV19 to TRBJ1-4; D not certain. The CDR3 totals 15 residues. Germline V gene sequence: CDR1 LNHDA, CDR2 SQIVND (reference sequence). V lost 4 bases to trimming and J lost 8 bases, with 17 bases between them. CDR3 in amino acids: CASSTGRGLGEKLFF. CDR3 nucleotides: TGTGCCAGTAGTACGGGCCGGGGTCTAGGGGAAAAACTGTTTTTT.

The CDR3 DNA reads TGTGCCATGGGGGGGGCCTCCTACAATGAGCAGTTCTTC. It yields the protein CAMGGASYNEQFF. V usage is TRBV10-3 and J usage is TRBJ2-1, with D possibly being TRBD2 (7 bases). Germline CDR1 reads ENHRY; CDR2 reads SYGVKD. Trimming removed 9 bases from V and 0 bases from J, with 9 bases in between. CDR3 length: 13 residues.

The DNA for the CDR3 is TGTGCGGGCACGGGGGGGTTTCAAGAGACCCAGTACTTC. Translating it yields CAGTGGFQETQYF. V usage is TRBV30 and J usage is TRBJ2-5, with 8 bases lining up with TRBD2. CDR1 is GTSNPN, CDR2 SVGIG, per germline (reference sequence). CDR3 length equals 13 residues.

The chain recombines TRBV19 with TRBJ2-7, with 9 bases matching TRBD1. Trimming at V came to 4 bases and at J to 3 bases, leaving 7 bases not matched to a gene. CDR1 is LNHDA, CDR2 SQIVND, per germline (reference sequence). The CDR3 is 15 amino acids. The chain's CDR3 is CASSTHDRGIYEQYF. CDR3 DNA sequence: TGTGCCAGTAGTACCCACGACAGGGGGATCTACGAGCAGTACTTC.

This chain uses TRBV28 with TRBJ2-1; D might be TRBD1 (5 bases). The V and J ends lost 1 base and 12 bases respectively, with 16 bases between them. The CDR3 consists of 14 residues. The germline CDR1 and CDR2 sequences are MDHEN and SYDVKM. The CDR3 protein is CASSLLQAGHGQFF. The CDR3 DNA is TGTGCCAGCAGTTTATTACAGGCAGGGCATGGGCAGTTCTTC.

The gene calls are TRBV7-2 and TRBJ1-2, with D tentatively TRBD1 (5 bases). The CDR3 totals 15 residues. CDR1 and CDR2 (germline): SGHTA, FQGNSA. Trimming removed 3 bases from V and 5 bases from J, with 16 bases in between. The CDR3 loop is CASSFGTGGLYGYTF. For the CDR3, the DNA is TGTGCCAGCAGCTTCGGGACGGGGGGACTGTATGGCTACACCTTC.

This rearrangement joins TRBV5-1 to TRBJ1-4, with a tentative D call TRBD1 (5 bases). The length of the CDR3 is 15 residues. CDR1 and CDR2 from the germline V gene are SGHRS and YFSETQ. With 2 bases removed from V and 3 bases from J, the gap between germline ends came to 11 bases. CDR3 in DNA: TGCGCCAGCAGCTTATCTGGACAAGCTAATGAAAAACTGTTTTTT. Its translation: CASSLSGQANEKLFF.

The V and J genes are TRBV6-5 and TRBJ2-1; 12 nucleotides agree with TRBD2. V was pared by 6 bases and J by 9 bases, with 6 bases of the junction left unmatched. Germline V lookup: CDR1 MNHEY, CDR2 SVGAGI. The CDR3 is made up of 14 amino acids. CDR3 protein: CASSSSGGATEQFF. CDR3 in DNA: TGTGCCAGCAGCTCTAGCGGGGGGGCCACTGAGCAGTTCTTC.

This clone was counted only a few times. The chain recombines TRBV19 with TRBJ2-5, with a weak D call TRBD1 (5 bases). Germline V gene lookup returns CDR1 LNHDA and CDR2 SQIVND (reference sequence). The V gene lost 5 bases and the J gene lost 4 bases, with 11 bases spanning the gap. The CDR3 spans 13 residues. The DNA of the CDR3 is TGTGCCAGTAGTTCCCTTGGGGCAGAGACCCAGTACTTC. It specifies CASSSLGAETQYF. Filled out from reference TRBV19 and TRBJ2-5, the complete variable domain reads DGGITQSPKYLFRKEGQNVTLSCEQNLNHDAMYWYRQDPGQGLRLIYYSQIVNDFQKGDIAEGYSVSREKKESFPLTVTSAQKNPTAFYLCASSSLGAETQYFGPGTRLLVL.

V gene TRBV30 combines with J gene TRBJ1-5; 9 bases match TRBD1. Per the germline V gene, CDR1 is GTSNPN and CDR2 is SVGIG (reference sequence). V shed 0 bases, J shed 0 bases, and the junction held 6 bases outside the gene matches. The CDR3 is 17 residues long. The CDR3 DNA reads as TGTGCCTGGAGTGTACTGGGACAGGGATATAGCAATCAGCCCCAGCATTTT. Translated: CAWSVLGQGYSNQPQHF. The whole variable domain, filled in from reference TRBV30 and TRBJ1-5, reads SQTIHQWPATLVQPVGSPLSLECTVEGTSNPNLYWYRQAAGRGLQLLFYSVGIGQISSEVPQNLSASRPQDRQFILSSKKLLLSDSGFYLCAWSVLGQGYSNQPQHFGDGTRLSIL.

This clone was observed once. The chain employs TRBV2 and TRBJ2-5; D perhaps matches TRBD1 (5 bases). Per germline, CDR1 SNHLY and CDR2 FYNNEI. The CDR3 consists of 13 residues. V lost 3 bases, J lost 3 bases, and 8 bases lay in between. The CDR3 nucleotides read TGTGCCAGCAGTGACGGACACGAAGAGACCCAGTACTTC. This translates into CASSDGHEETQYF.

This chain uses TRBV2 with TRBJ1-2; 11 positions agree with TRBD1. V shed 10 bases and J 6 bases; nucleotides not matched to a gene: 7. The CDR3 contains 13 residues. Germline V gene data show CDR1 as SNHLY and CDR2 as FYNNEI. Here the CDR3 reads CATADRGRDGYTF. The CDR3 region has the DNA TGTGCCACCGCGGACAGGGGGCGCGATGGCTACACCTTC.

The chain is built from TRBV11-2 and TRBJ2-3, with a tentative D call TRBD2 (6 bases). Germline lookup yields CDR1 SGHAT and CDR2 FQNNGV. Trimming shortened V by 5 bases and J by 0 bases, and 18 bases separated the two germline ends. This CDR3 has 17 amino acids. The CDR3 DNA reads as TGTGCCAGCAGCCTTCGGAGGGCTGGAATTAGCACAGATACGCAGTATTTT. It encodes CASSLRRAGISTDTQYF.